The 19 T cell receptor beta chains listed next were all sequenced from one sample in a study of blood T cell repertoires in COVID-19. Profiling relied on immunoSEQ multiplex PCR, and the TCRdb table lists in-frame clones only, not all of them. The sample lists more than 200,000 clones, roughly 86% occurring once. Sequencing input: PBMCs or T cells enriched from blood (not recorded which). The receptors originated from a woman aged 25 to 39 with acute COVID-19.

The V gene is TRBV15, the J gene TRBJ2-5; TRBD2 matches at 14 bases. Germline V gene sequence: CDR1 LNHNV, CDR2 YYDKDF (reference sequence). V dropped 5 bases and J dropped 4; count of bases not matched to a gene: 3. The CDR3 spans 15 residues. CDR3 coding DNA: TGTGCCACCAGCCGCGGACTAGCGGGGGGAGAGACCCAGTACTTC. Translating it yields CATSRGLAGGETQYF.

CDR3 in amino acids: CASSLTGMAGEQYF. The CDR3 DNA reads as TGTGCCAGCAGCCTAACAGGGATGGCGGGCGAGCAGTACTTC. The chain employs TRBV14 and TRBJ2-7, with a weak D call TRBD1 (6 bases). V lost 4 bases and J lost 6, with 16 bases in between. The CDR3 has 14 residues. Germline assignment: CDR1 SGHDN and CDR2 FVKESK.

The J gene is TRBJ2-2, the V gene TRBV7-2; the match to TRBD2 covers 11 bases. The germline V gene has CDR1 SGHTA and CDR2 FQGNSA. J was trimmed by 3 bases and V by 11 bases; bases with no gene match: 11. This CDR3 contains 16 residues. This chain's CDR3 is CASLFLLAGDTGELFF. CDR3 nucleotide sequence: TGTGCCTCACTTTTCTTACTAGCGGGGGACACCGGGGAGCTGTTTTTT.

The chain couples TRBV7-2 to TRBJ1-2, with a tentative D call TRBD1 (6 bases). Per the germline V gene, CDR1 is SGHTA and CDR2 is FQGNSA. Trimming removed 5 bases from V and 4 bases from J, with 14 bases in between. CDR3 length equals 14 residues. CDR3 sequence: CASSAMTGTYGYTF. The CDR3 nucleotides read TGTGCCAGCAGCGCCATGACAGGAACCTATGGCTACACCTTC.

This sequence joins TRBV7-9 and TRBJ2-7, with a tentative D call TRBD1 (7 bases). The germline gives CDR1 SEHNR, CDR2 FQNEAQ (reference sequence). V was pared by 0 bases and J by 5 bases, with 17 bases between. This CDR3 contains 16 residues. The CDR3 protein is CASSLALTRGVHEQYF. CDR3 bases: TGTGCCAGCAGCTTAGCCCTAACCAGGGGGGTGCACGAGCAGTACTTC.

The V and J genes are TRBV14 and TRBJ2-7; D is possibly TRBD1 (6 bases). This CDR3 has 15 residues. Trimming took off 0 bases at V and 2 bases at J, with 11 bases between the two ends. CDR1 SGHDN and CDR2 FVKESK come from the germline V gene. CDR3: CASSQDLGAPYEQYF. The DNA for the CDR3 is TGTGCCAGCAGCCAAGATTTGGGGGCGCCCTACGAGCAGTACTTC.

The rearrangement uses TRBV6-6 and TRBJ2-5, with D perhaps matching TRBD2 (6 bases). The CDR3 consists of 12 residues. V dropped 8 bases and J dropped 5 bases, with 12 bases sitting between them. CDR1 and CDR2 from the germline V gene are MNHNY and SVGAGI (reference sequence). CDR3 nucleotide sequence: TGTGCCAGCGGCTGGGGGGACGAGACCCAGTACTTC. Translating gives CASGWGDETQYF.

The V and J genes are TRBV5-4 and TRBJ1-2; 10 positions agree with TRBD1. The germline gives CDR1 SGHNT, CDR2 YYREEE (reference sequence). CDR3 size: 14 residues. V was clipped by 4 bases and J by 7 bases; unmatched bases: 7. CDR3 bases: TGTGCCAGCAGCCGCGGACAGGGGGATAGTGGCTACACCTTC. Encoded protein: CASSRGQGDSGYTF.

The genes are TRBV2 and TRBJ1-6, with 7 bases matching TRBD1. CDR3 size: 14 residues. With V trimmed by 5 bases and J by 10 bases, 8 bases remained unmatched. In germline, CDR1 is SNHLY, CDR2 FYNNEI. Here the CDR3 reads CASSPDRENSPLHF. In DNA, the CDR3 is TGTGCCAGCAGTCCAGACAGGGAAAACTCACCCCTCCACTTT.

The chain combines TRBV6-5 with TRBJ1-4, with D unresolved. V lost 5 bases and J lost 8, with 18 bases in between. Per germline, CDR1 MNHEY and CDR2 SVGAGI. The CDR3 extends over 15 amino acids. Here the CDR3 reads CASSNVEGGREKLFF. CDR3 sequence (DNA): TGTGCCAGCAGTAACGTAGAGGGTGGTAGGGAAAAACTGTTTTTT.

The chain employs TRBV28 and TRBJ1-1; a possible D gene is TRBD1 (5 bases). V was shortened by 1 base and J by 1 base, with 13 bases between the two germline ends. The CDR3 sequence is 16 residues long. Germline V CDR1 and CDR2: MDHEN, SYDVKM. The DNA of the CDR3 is TGTGCCAGCAGTTTATCCCCCTGGGGGGGGAACACTGAAGCTTTCTTT. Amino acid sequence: CASSLSPWGGNTEAFF.

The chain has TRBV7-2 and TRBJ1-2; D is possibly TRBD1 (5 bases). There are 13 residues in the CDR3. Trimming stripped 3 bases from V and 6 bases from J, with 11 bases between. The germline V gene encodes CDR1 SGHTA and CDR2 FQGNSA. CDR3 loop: CASSFGGVDGYTF. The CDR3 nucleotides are TGTGCCAGCAGCTTCGGGGGGGTGGATGGCTACACCTTC.

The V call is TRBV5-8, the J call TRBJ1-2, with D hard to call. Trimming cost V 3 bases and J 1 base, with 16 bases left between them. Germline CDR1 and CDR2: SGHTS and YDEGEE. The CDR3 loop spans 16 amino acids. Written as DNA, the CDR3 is TGTGCCAGCAGCTGGCCCCGGCGGGGTTATAACTATGGCTACACCTTC. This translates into CASSWPRRGYNYGYTF.

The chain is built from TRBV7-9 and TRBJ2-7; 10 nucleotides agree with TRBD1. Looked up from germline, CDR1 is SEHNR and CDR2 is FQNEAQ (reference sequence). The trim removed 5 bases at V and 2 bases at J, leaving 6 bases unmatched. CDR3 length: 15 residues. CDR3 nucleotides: TGTGCCAGCAGCCAACGACAGGGGGCCACCTACGAGCAGTACTTC. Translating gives CASSQRQGATYEQYF.

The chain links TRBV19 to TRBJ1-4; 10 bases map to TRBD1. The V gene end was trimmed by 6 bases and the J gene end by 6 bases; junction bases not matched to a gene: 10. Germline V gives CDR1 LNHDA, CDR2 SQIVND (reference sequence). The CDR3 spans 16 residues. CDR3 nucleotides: TGTGCCAGTAGGTCCGGGGGACAGGGGAAGGATGAAAAACTGTTTTTT. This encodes CASRSGGQGKDEKLFF.

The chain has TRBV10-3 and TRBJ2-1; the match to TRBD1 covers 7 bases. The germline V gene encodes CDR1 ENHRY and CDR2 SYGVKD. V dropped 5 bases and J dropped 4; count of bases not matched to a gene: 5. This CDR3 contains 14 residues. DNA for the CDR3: TGTGCCATCAGTTCCGGGACAGTGTACAATGAGCAGTTCTTC. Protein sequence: CAISSGTVYNEQFF.

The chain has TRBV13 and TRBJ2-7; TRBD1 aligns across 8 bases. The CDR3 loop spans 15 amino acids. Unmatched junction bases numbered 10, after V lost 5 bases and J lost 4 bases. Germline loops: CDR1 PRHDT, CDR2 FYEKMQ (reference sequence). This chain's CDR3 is CASSGSAGGRYEQYF. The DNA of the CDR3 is TGTGCCAGCAGCGGATCGGCAGGGGGCCGATACGAGCAGTACTTC.

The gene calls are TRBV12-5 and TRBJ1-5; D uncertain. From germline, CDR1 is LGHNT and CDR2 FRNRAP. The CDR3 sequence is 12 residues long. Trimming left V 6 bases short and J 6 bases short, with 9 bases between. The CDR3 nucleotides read TGTGCTAGTGGACCTAACTCTCAGCCCCAGCATTTT. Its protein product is CASGPNSQPQHF.

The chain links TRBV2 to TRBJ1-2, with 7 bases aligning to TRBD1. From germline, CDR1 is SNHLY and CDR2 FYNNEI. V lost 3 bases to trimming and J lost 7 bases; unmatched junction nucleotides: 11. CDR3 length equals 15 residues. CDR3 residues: CASSDLNRGMSGYTF. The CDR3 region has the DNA TGTGCCAGCAGTGATTTAAACAGGGGTATGAGTGGCTACACCTTC.